Each of the 20 T cell receptor beta chains below was sequenced from the same sample in a study of blood T cells in healthy people across ages (dated by TCRdb to between 2015 and 2016). The library was obtained by 5' RACE. Sequencing took place on an Illumina HiSeq 2500. A second PCR of about 6 to 11 cycles was performed with a sample-barcoded 5' primer and a J-beta primer mix. The public reads were run again by TCRdb, first through fastp at Q25 and then through MiXCR, and only productive beta chains were kept. Entries that share a CDR3 protein sequence are merged under the most common genes and DNA. The sample records roughly 800,000 distinct CDR3 sequences, 58% of which are singletons. Jointly, the top ten make up about 20% of the sample. Sample: blood. The source of these receptors is a man younger than 40 in good health.

The table lists this clonotype with a count of one. This chain connects TRBV15 to TRBJ2-3, with TRBD2 matching 7 bases. In germline, CDR1 is LNHNV, CDR2 YYDKDF (reference sequence). This CDR3 has 13 residues. V lost 5 bases to trimming and J lost 14 bases; unmatched junction nucleotides: 13. CDR3: CATSAGVHRYAYF. The CDR3 nucleotides read TGTGCCACCAGCGCGGGAGTACACAGATACGCGTATTTT.

This rearrangement joins TRBV29-1 to TRBJ1-2; a weak D match, TRBD1 (5 bases). V gave up 6 bases and J gave up 2 bases, with 13 bases separating them. The CDR3 runs 13 residues. Looked up from germline, CDR1 is SQVTM and CDR2 is ANQGSEA. The CDR3 bases are TGCAGCGTACCGACGACAGTCAACTATGGCTACACCTTC. Its protein product is CSVPTTVNYGYTF.

This chain uses TRBV7-9 with TRBJ2-4; possibly TRBD2 for D (6 bases). The DNA end favors TRBJ2-5, so the J call may be wrong. Looked up from germline, CDR1 is SEHNR and CDR2 is FQNEAQ (reference sequence). The CDR3 loop spans 14 amino acids. The CDR3 bases are TGTGCCAGCAGCTTGCTAGCGAGCAAAGAGACCCAGTACTTC. As protein: CASSLLASKETQYF.

The genes are TRBV4-2 and TRBJ1-2; TRBD1 matches 7 bases. The J segment lost 2 bases and the V segment lost 1 base, leaving 4 bases of the junction unmatched. The germline V gene has CDR1 LGHNA and CDR2 YNFKEQ. CDR3 length: 15 residues. This CDR3 is CASSQARGQNYGYTF. For the CDR3, the DNA is TGTGCCAGCAGCCAAGCCCGGGGACAGAACTATGGCTACACCTTC.

This chain connects TRBV6-2 or TRBV6-3 to TRBJ2-2; 8 positions agree with TRBD1. With V trimmed by 7 bases and J by 6 bases, 4 bases remained unmatched. Looked up from germline, CDR1 is MNHEY and CDR2 is SVGEGT. This CDR3 contains 13 residues. CDR3 residues: CASTVDRAGELFF. The CDR3 DNA reads as TGTGCCAGCACCGTGGACAGGGCCGGGGAGCTGTTTTTT.

The rearrangement uses TRBV7-2 and TRBJ2-1; TRBD2 aligns across 11 bases. The CDR3 is made up of 17 amino acids. Germline CDR1 and CDR2: SGHTA and FQGNSA. The V and J ends lost 0 bases and 8 bases, in that order; junction bases with no gene match: 9. DNA for the CDR3: TGTGCCAGCAGCTTAGCGCCCATAGCGGGGGGGCCCGATGAGCAGTTCTTC. Protein product: CASSLAPIAGGPDEQFF.

The chain couples TRBV10-3 to TRBJ2-5; D is ambiguous. This CDR3 contains 12 residues. CDR1 and CDR2 (germline): ENHRY, SYGVKD. Between the trimmed V and J ends, which lost 3 bases and 7 bases, there was a span of 9 bases. The CDR3 sequence is CAISDESLTQYF. The CDR3 region has the DNA TGTGCCATCAGTGACGAAAGTCTGACCCAGTACTTC.

The rearrangement joins TRBV5-5 to TRBJ1-5; D ambiguous. Trimming removed 2 bases from V and 0 bases from J, with 12 bases in between. CDR1 and CDR2 from the germline V gene are SGHKS and YYEKEE (reference sequence). This CDR3 contains 16 residues. In nucleotides, the CDR3 is TGTGCCAGCAGCTTTAAAGCCGAATATAGCAATCAGCCCCAGCATTTT. This codes for CASSFKAEYSNQPQHF.

The chain has TRBV6-5 and TRBJ2-5, with D possibly matching TRBD1 (5 bases). Germline loops: CDR1 MNHEY, CDR2 SVGAGI. The CDR3 totals 14 residues. Trimming stripped 5 bases from V and 5 bases from J, with 15 bases between. The CDR3 coding sequence is TGTGCCAGCAGTCCCCGAGTGACAGTTGAGACCCAGTACTTC. Its translation: CASSPRVTVETQYF.

The table lists this clonotype with a few counts. The chain has TRBV7-2 and TRBJ2-5; D gene uncertain. CDR3 length: 15 residues. Germline V lookup: CDR1 SGHTA, CDR2 FQGNSA. V was clipped by 3 bases and J by 5 bases, with 16 bases between them. The CDR3 region is CASSFQTGMGETQYF. The CDR3 DNA is TGTGCCAGCAGCTTCCAGACTGGGATGGGTGAGACCCAGTACTTC.

The chain is built from TRBV4-3 and TRBJ1-1; D perhaps matches TRBD1 (5 bases). V lost 0 bases, J lost 4 bases, and 12 bases lay in between. Germline V gene data show CDR1 as LGHNA and CDR2 as YSLEER. CDR3 size: 15 residues. CDR3 residues: CASSQDQGLVTEAFF. CDR3 DNA: TGCGCCAGCAGCCAAGACCAGGGTCTGGTCACTGAAGCTTTCTTT.

The chain employs TRBV20-1 and TRBJ1-2; D not certain. Trimming removed 1 base at V and 10 bases at J, with 10 bases between. Per the germline V gene, CDR1 is DFQATT and CDR2 is SNEGSKA (reference sequence). The CDR3 contains 11 residues. The CDR3 spells CSARVASVYTF. The CDR3, as DNA: TGCAGTGCTAGAGTTGCGAGTGTCTACACCTTC.

V and J are TRBV12-3 or TRBV12-4 and TRBJ1-2, with D maybe TRBD1 (6 bases). The CDR3 is 13 residues long. With 5 bases removed from V and 8 bases from J, the gap between germline ends came to 15 bases. The CDR3, as DNA: TGTGCCAGCAGTCACCAGCCAGGGGACGGCTACACCTTC. As protein: CASSHQPGDGYTF.

This clonotype was seen a handful of times. The V call is TRBV3-1, the J call TRBJ2-3; D might be TRBD1 or TRBD2, each matching 5 bases. This CDR3 is built from 12 residues. Germline loops: CDR1 LGHDT, CDR2 YNNKEL (reference sequence). V was shortened by 4 bases and J by 6 bases, with 8 bases between the two germline ends. The CDR3 here is CASSPWGDTQYF. In nucleotides, the CDR3 is TGTGCCAGCAGCCCCTGGGGGGATACGCAGTATTTT.

The chain is built from TRBV7-9 and TRBJ1-2; tentative D call: TRBD1 (6 bases). Deletions cut 0 bases from V and 4 bases from J, with 9 bases between. CDR3 length: 14 amino acids. Looked up from germline, CDR1 is SEHNR and CDR2 is FQNEAQ (reference sequence). The CDR3 DNA sequence: TGTGCCAGCAGCTTAGCGGGACACCGCTATGGCTACACCTTC. Its protein product is CASSLAGHRYGYTF.

This clonotype was observed a handful of times. The V gene is TRBV27, the J gene TRBJ2-1; D might be TRBD1 or TRBD2, each matching 5 bases. The V gene lost 7 bases and the J gene lost 5 bases, with 12 bases spanning the gap. This CDR3 has 13 amino acids. Germline assignment: CDR1 MNHEY and CDR2 SMNVEV (reference sequence). Here the CDR3 DNA reads TGTGCCAGCAAGGGGACCCTTAACAATGAGCAGTTCTTC. As protein: CASKGTLNNEQFF.

The chain employs TRBV6-2 or TRBV6-3 and TRBJ2-5; 9 nucleotides align to TRBD1. V shed 4 bases, J shed 4 bases, and the junction held 1 base outside the gene matches. Germline-derived CDR1 and CDR2 are MNHEY and SVGEGT. This CDR3 is built from 13 residues. Written as DNA, the CDR3 is TGTGCCAGCAGTTGGACAGGGGCAGAGACCCAGTACTTC. It encodes CASSWTGAETQYF.

The table lists this clonotype with a few counts. The chain recombines TRBV4-3 with TRBJ2-7, with 7 nucleotides matching TRBD1. In germline, CDR1 is LGHNA, CDR2 YSLEER. This CDR3 has 15 residues. V lost 2 bases, J lost 6 bases, and 10 bases stayed unmatched. CDR3: CASSQRWAGGSEQYF. For the CDR3, the DNA is TGCGCCAGCAGCCAAAGGTGGGCAGGGGGATCCGAGCAGTACTTC.

The chain couples TRBV5-1 to TRBJ2-5, with 13 bases identical to TRBD2. The germline V gene encodes CDR1 SGHRS and CDR2 YFSETQ. J was trimmed by 1 base and V by 4 bases; bases with no gene match: 4. The CDR3 totals 16 residues. CDR3 amino acids: CASSPGLAGVQETQYF. CDR3 in DNA: TGCGCCAGCAGCCCCGGACTAGCGGGGGTCCAAGAGACCCAGTACTTC. Full variable domain (rest looked up from reference TRBV5-1 and TRBJ2-5): KAGVTQTPRYLIKTRGQQVTLSCSPISGHRSVSWYQQTPGQGLQFLFEYFSETQRNKGNFPGRFSGRQFSNSRSEMNVSTLELGDSALYLCASSPGLAGVQETQYFGPGTRLLVL.

Note on this clonotype: A read error may explain this, as a much larger clone is one base away. V gene TRBV20-1 combines with J gene TRBJ2-5; 8 nucleotides line up with TRBD2. The junction had 13 bases not matched to a gene; V was cut back by 2 bases and J by 11 bases. Looked up from germline, CDR1 is DFQATT and CDR2 is SNEGSKA (reference sequence). The CDR3 has 14 amino acids. The CDR3 protein is CSARYSGSPDEQYF. DNA for the CDR3: TGCAGTGCTAGATACAGCGGGAGCCCGGATGAGCAGTACTTC.